The rows below give T cell receptor beta chains drawn from one sample of a study of T cells in Graves' hyperthyroidism and ophthalmopathy. One entry per CDR3 protein results from TCRdb running MiXCR on the multiplex PCR reads. The sample lists hundreds of thousands of distinct CDR3 sequences; roughly 20% were seen once. The source material was blood. The receptors originated from a man aged 25-45 years with Graves' ophthalmopathy. Both conserved end residues are part of each CDR3. The order of the fields is J gene, D gene, V gene, clone size, CDR3 DNA, CDR3 protein. D genes are given only for firm matches. Size is omitted from some rows. Given values are once, few, many or a class for expanded clones.

TRBJ1-3 TRBD1 TRBV30 many TGTGCCTGGAGTCCTCCGGGACAGGCGGCTGGAAACACCATATATTTT CAWSPPGQAAGNTIYF
TRBJ2-7 TRBD2 TRBV20-1 NA TGCAGTGCTAGAACTAGCGGGGACCGTTACGAGCAGTACTTC CSARTSGDRYEQYF
TRBJ2-1 TRBD2 TRBV6-5 NA TGTGCCAGCAGTTACGGTGCGGGAGAATTCTACAATGAGCAGTTCTTC CASSYGAGEFYNEQFF
TRBJ1-5 NA TRBV28 NA TGTGCCAGCAGTCCGCCCGCTCAGCCCCAGCATTTT CASSPPAQPQHF
TRBJ1-5 NA TRBV20-1 NA TGCAGTGCTAGACTGGGAGGGAATAGCAATCAGCCCCAGCATTTT CSARLGGNSNQPQHF
TRBJ2-7 NA TRBV11-1 many TGTGCCAGCAGCTTGGCTAGGGGAACGGGCTACGAGCAGTACTTC CASSLARGTGYEQYF
TRBJ2-5 NA TRBV6-1 few TGTGCCAGCACCCCTTTCGCGGACCAAATTCTAGTGACCCAGTACTTC CASTPFADQILVTQYF
TRBJ1-3 NA TRBV7-2 few TGTGCCAGCAGCTTAGGGCAGACTGGAAACACCATATATTTT CASSLGQTGNTIYF
TRBJ2-1 TRBD2 TRBV20-1 NA TGCAGTGCCCCGGGACTAGCGGGGCGACGGGAGCAGTTCTTC CSAPGLAGRREQFF
TRBJ2-7 NA TRBV7-2 few TGTGCCAGCAGCTGGGCAGTCCTTTCATACGAGCAGTACTTC CASSWAVLSYEQYF
TRBJ2-1 NA TRBV5-1 many TGCGCCAGCAGTCCGGGGGCAGGGTGGTACAATGAGCAGTTCTTC CASSPGAGWYNEQFF
TRBJ2-5 TRBD1 TRBV7-8 NA TGTGCCAGCAGCCCGGGCGCTAGGACGACAGGGGGCTGGAAAGAGACCCAGTACTTC CASSPGARTTGGWKETQYF
TRBJ1-1 TRBD1 TRBV19 few TGTGCCAGTAACCTTGCTCTGACAGGGCATATGAACACTGAAGCTTTCTTT CASNLALTGHMNTEAFF
TRBJ2-5 TRBD1 TRBV6-2/TRBV6-3 NA TGTGCCAGCAGTTACTCGAATCTGGGACGAGGGGGCCGGGAGACCCAGTACTTC CASSYSNLGRGGRETQYF
TRBJ2-2 NA TRBV28 few TGTGCCAGCAGTTCCGGCCGGGGCGCGGCCGACACCGGGGAGCTGTTTTTT CASSSGRGAADTGELFF
TRBJ1-4 NA TRBV20-1 many TGCAGTGCTAGTTTGGTGGTGACTAATGAAAAACTGTTTTTT CSASLVVTNEKLFF
TRBJ2-1 NA TRBV27 NA TGTGCCAGCAGCGGAAACTCCTACAATGAGCAGTTCTTC CASSGNSYNEQFF
TRBJ1-5 NA TRBV5-1 many TGCGCCAGCAGCTTGGCGACGGGGGCAGGACAGCCCCAGCATTTT CASSLATGAGQPQHF
TRBJ2-7 TRBD2 TRBV7-8 NA TGTGCCAGCAGCTCCTCACTGGGCGGGGGGTTTTACGAGCAGTACTTC CASSSSLGGGFYEQYF
TRBJ1-2 NA TRBV24-1 few TGTGCCACCAGTGGGGCACAGGATGGCTACACCTTC CATSGAQDGYTF
TRBJ1-1 NA TRBV6-6 few TGTGCCAGCAGTTACCCCCCCGCCGAAGGACAGTTTTGGGGAGTAGCTTTCTTT CASSYPPAEGQFWGVAFF
TRBJ2-2 TRBD2 TRBV7-2 NA TGTGCCAGCAGCTTAGCTAGCGGGAGTTATGGCGGGGAGCTGTTTTTT CASSLASGSYGGELFF
TRBJ1-5 NA TRBV12-3/TRBV12-4 many TGTGCCAGCAGTTTATGGGCAGGGCTTCAGCCCCAGCATTTT CASSLWAGLQPQHF
TRBJ2-1 NA TRBV20-1 NA TGCAGTGCTAGAGATCCTCCCTTAGCGAAAATCTACAATGAGCAGTTCTTC CSARDPPLAKIYNEQFF
TRBJ1-1 TRBD1 TRBV6-2/TRBV6-3 NA TGTGCCAGCCTCGGACAGGGAAACACTGAAGCTTTCTTT CASLGQGNTEAFF
TRBJ2-1 TRBD2 TRBV7-7 NA TGTGCTAGCAGCCGCAGACTAGCAGGTTCCAGGAATGAGCAGTTCTTC CASSRRLAGSRNEQFF